This T cell receptor beta chain originates from a study of shared T cell receptors in the human thymus. CDR3 length equals 16 residues. Trimming took 6 bases from V and 0 from J, leaving 16 bases between them. Germline V CDR1 and CDR2: SGHTS, YDEGEE. Sequencing was performed with immunoSEQ multiplex PCR; in TCRdb, only in-frame clones are kept and a portion is missing. The sample yields roughly 710,000 clones, 80% to 90% seen once. This clone came up once. A further study also used this sample, focusing on human thymus T cells. As reported in that work: There appeared to be biased usage of V and J genes in thymic and blood repertoires. Related research found strongly overlapping thymic repertoires in unrelated individuals.

This TCR was recovered from a girl under three years old with a congenital heart defect. The chain uses TRBV5-8 and TRBJ1-5; D is perhaps TRBD1 (5 bases). The sample was thymocytes. The CDR3 bases are TGTGCCAGCAACAATCAGGGTCGGAATAGCAATCAGCCCCAGCATTTT. It codes for CASNNQGRNSNQPQHF.